This is a list of T cell receptor beta chains from one sample in a study of blood T cell repertoires in COVID-19. TCRdb keeps only in-frame clones here, not all; method: immunoSEQ multiplex PCR. The sample has about 400,000 clones, roughly 90% seen once; the top ten hold 1.7%. Sequenced sample: PBMCs or T cells enriched from blood (not recorded which). Source of these receptors: a woman aged 25 to 39 who had recovered from COVID-19. CDR3s include the opening cysteine and the closing phenylalanine or tryptophan. A D gene is named only where the DNA matches it firmly. Part of the rows lack a size; the others show once, few, many or a class for expanded clones.

cdr3_length,v_call,d_call,j_call,clone_size,cdr3_nt,cdr3_aa
13,TRBV18,.,TRBJ1-6,.,TGTGCCAGCTCACCTCAGGGGAATTCACCCCTCCACTTT,CASSPQGNSPLHF
15,TRBV19,TRBD1,TRBJ1-4,many,TGTGCCAGTAGTCGACCGGGACAGGGGAATGAAAAACTGTTTTTT,CASSRPGQGNEKLFF
15,TRBV5-1,.,TRBJ2-4,.,TGCGCCAGCAGCTTGGGGCAGGTAGCCAAAAACATTCAGTACTTC,CASSLGQVAKNIQYF
10,TRBV20-1,.,TRBJ1-5,.,TGCAGTGCTAGTCGGCAGCCCCAGCATTTT,CSASRQPQHF
12,TRBV14,.,TRBJ2-1,.,TGTGCCAGCAGCCAACAGCGCATCGAGCAGTTCTTC,CASSQQRIEQFF
12,TRBV30,.,TRBJ1-1,.,TGTGCCTGGAGTGTCTCCAGTCCAGAAGCTTTCTTT,CAWSVSSPEAFF
15,TRBV9,TRBD2,TRBJ2-5,.,TGTGCCAGCAGCGCAGGGACTAGCGGACAAGAGACCCAGTACTTC,CASSAGTSGQETQYF
17,TRBV7-8,TRBD1,TRBJ1-2,.,TGTGCCAGCAGCCTCGGGACAGGGCCCTTAACTAACTATGGCTACACCTTC,CASSLGTGPLTNYGYTF
16,TRBV30,.,TRBJ1-3,.,TGTGCCTGGAGTGCGGCAATGCAGGGGCCTGGAAACACCATATATTTT,CAWSAAMQGPGNTIYF
13,TRBV12-3/TRBV12-4,TRBD1,TRBJ2-7,.,TGTGCCAGCAGGCCCACAGGGGCCTACGAGCAGTACTTC,CASRPTGAYEQYF
12,TRBV12-3/TRBV12-4,.,TRBJ1-1,.,TGTGCCAGCTCGGGAGGGTACACTGAAGCTTTCTTT,CASSGGYTEAFF
14,TRBV10-3,.,TRBJ2-3,.,TGTGCCGCCGGCTCTACCGGAGGAACAGATACGCAGTATTTT,CAAGSTGGTDTQYF
12,TRBV25-1,.,TRBJ1-2,.,TGTGCCAGCAGTCCCAACGGGGGGATTTACACCTTC,CASSPNGGIYTF
15,TRBV18,.,TRBJ2-7,.,TGTGCCAGCTCACCCAACGGACAGAGCTCCTACGAGCAGTACTTC,CASSPNGQSSYEQYF
15,TRBV5-4,.,TRBJ2-1,.,TGTGCCAGCAGCTTGGACGGCCCGATAGGGGATGAGCAGTTCTTC,CASSLDGPIGDEQFF
13,TRBV12-3/TRBV12-4,.,TRBJ2-1,.,TGTGCCAGCACTCGAGAGTTATACAATGAGCAGTTCTTC,CASTRELYNEQFF
14,TRBV6-6,.,TRBJ2-7,once,TGTGCCAGCAGTGGGGAACTAGAAGCCTACGAGCAGTACTTC,CASSGELEAYEQYF
16,TRBV27,.,TRBJ2-2,few,TGTGCCAGCAGTTTATCGACGGGATCCGACACCGGGGAGCTGTTTTTT,CASSLSTGSDTGELFF
15,TRBV15,TRBD1,TRBJ1-1,.,TGTGCCACCAGCACAGGGACAGGGGCGAACACTGAAGCTTTCTTT,CATSTGTGANTEAFF
12,TRBV6-5,.,TRBJ1-2,.,TGTGCCAGCAGTTACCTCGGTGGTGGCTACACCTTC,CASSYLGGGYTF
13,TRBV2,TRBD1,TRBJ1-4,.,TGTGCCGGCCAAGGGGGCGGGAATGAAAAACTGTTTTTT,CAGQGGGNEKLFF
14,TRBV6-5,TRBD1,TRBJ2-7,.,TGTGCCAGCAGCCCGGGACAGGGGGCTCGGGAGCAGTACTTC,CASSPGQGAREQYF
18,TRBV6-6,.,TRBJ1-3,.,TGTGCCAGCAGTCTGAGTAGGGGGATGTCGAGCTCTGGAAACACCATATATTTT,CASSLSRGMSSSGNTIYF
15,TRBV19,.,TRBJ2-1,once,TGTGCCAGTAGTATGGTAGGGGGTGTGTACAATGAGCAGTTCTTC,CASSMVGGVYNEQFF